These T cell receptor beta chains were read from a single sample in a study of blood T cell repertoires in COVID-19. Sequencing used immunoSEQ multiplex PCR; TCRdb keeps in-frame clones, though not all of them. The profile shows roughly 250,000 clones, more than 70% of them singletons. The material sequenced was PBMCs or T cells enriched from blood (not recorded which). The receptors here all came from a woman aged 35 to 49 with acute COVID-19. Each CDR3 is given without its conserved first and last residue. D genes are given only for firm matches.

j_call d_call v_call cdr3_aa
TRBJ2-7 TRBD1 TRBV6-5 ASSPDRREQY
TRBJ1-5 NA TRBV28 ASSLSLRWNQPQH
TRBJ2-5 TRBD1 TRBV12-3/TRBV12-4 ASSTGTVGTQY
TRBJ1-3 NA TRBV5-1 ASSSDTNSGNTIY
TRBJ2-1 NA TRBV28 ASSPMGRVGIEGKF
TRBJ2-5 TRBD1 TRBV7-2 ASSLWGQQETQY
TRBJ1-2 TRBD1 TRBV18 ASSPGQGGHYGYT
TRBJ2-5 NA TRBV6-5 ASSYRPPRGGETQY
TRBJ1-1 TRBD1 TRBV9 ASSSQWGTGEFEAF
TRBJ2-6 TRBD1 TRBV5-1 ASSSLAGTGGLGANVLT
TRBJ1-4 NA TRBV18 ASSPPSRVLNEKLF
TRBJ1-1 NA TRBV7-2 ASSLGVSGTEAF
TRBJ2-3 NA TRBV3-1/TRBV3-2 ASSPSGTDTQY
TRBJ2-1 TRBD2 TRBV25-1 ASSELAGGANEQF
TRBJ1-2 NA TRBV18 ASSPEGTWGYT
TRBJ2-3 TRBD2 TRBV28 ASSILAGELTDTQY
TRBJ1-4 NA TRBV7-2 ASSSDMSEKLF
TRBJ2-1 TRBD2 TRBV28 ASGVAGGDNEQF
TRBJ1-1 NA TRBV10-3 AISESEGYTEAF
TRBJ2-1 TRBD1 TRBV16 ASSPHVRDRAYNEQF
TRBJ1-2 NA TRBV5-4 ASSSQGIAGGYT
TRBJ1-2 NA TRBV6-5 ASSQPSGSGYT
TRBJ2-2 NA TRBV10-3 AISEERDTGELF
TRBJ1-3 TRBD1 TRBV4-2 ASSGQGPGNTIY
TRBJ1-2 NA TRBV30 ALGRASNYGYT
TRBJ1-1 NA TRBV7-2 ASSPPPGTEAF
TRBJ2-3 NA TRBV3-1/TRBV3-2 ASSPRPGLSTDTQY
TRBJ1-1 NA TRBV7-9 ASSRLSRGQNTEAF
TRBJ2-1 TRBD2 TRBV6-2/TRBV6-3 ASSYSGTTPSLEQF
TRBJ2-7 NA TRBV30 AWGDRSQSYEQY
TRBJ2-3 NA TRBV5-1 ASSHGGGSTDTQY
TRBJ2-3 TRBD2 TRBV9 ASSGSGTSTDTQY
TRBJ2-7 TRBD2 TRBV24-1 ATSDSGRLGEQY
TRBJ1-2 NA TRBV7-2 ASSLGRAANYGYT
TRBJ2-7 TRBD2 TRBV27 ASGLAGHEQY
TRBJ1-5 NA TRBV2 ASSPAGGKQPQH
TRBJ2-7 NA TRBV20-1 SAKQGAEQY
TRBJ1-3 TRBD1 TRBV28 ASSHNRGSGNTIY
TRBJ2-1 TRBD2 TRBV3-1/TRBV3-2 ASSLQGTSGPYNEQF
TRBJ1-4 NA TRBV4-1 ASSPLGVGGNPYEKLF
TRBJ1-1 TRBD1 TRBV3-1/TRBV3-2 ASRNWGEYRTGVPEAF